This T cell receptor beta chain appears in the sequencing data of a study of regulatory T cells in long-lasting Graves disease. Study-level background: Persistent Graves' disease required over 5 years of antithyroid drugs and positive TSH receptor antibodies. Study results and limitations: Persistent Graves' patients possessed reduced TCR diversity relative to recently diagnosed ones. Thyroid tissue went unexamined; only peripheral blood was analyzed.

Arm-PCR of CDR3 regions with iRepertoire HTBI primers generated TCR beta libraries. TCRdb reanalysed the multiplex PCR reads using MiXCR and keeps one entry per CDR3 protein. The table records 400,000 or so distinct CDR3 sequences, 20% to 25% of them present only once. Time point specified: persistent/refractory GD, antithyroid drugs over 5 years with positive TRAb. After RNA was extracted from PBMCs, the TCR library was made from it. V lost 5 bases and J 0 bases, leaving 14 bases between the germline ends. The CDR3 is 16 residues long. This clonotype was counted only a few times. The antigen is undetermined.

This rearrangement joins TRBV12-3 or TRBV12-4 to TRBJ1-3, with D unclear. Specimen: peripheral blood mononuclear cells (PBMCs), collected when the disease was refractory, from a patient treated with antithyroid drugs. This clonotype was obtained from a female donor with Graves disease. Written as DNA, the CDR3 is TGTGCCAGCAGTCCTTCTCGCTGGGGCTCTGGAAACACCATATATTTT. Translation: CASSPSRWGSGNTIYF.